This T cell receptor (beta chain) stems from a study of cytomegalovirus exposure and HLA in healthy donors. This clone was seen a handful of times. Antigen unknown. In the PCR, 60 Vbeta and 13 Jbeta primers were used. The method was immunoSEQ multiplex PCR; TCRdb's version includes in-frame clones alone and lacks a portion of them. The sample carries 110,000 to 150,000 clones, about 71% recorded once. Notes on the study in general: A later analysis associated 15,000 or so TCR beta sequences with HLA alleles at a 0.05 false discovery rate.

The sample consisted of PBMCs. The clonotype was recovered from a woman aged 55-69 years in good health and CMV-seropositive.

The CDR3 nucleotides read TGTGCCAGCAGCCAAGATACAGGGGCGACTGAAGCTTTCTTT. Residues: CASSQDTGATEAFF. This sequence joins TRBV4-2 and TRBJ1-1, with 7 nucleotides matching TRBD1. Germline V CDR1 and CDR2: LGHNA, YNFKEQ. V lost 0 bases, J lost 5 bases, and 3 bases stayed unmatched. The CDR3 is 14 amino acids.